The clone carrying this TCR beta chain showed up just a few times. As yet, its antigen is unknown. The record originates from a study of response to subunit inactivated influenza vaccine. Study-wide results and limits: The authors suggested that few new T cells are recruited per seasonal influenza vaccination.

In TCRdb, the RT-PCR reads were re-called with MiXCR into one record per CDR3 protein. The sample yields 650,000 to 800,000 distinct CDR3 sequences, about 14% seen once. V lost 2 bases to trimming and J lost 0 bases; unmatched junction nucleotides: 6. Germline CDR1 is LNHDA and CDR2 is SQIVND (reference sequence). The CDR3 has 17 amino acids. This sequence joins TRBV19 and TRBJ1-1; 10 nucleotides match TRBD1. The receptor was isolated from a man aged 50-59 years who received an inactivated influenza vaccine. The input for sequencing was PBMCs from blood, taken 14 days before vaccination. The CDR3 region is CASSISGTGAMNTEAFF. For the CDR3, the DNA is TGTGCCAGTAGTATATCCGGGACAGGGGCCATGAACACTGAAGCTTTCTTT.